This is a list of T cell receptor beta chains from one sample in a study of graft-versus-host responses after intestinal transplantation. Their specific antigens are unknown. TCRdb's copy holds only in-frame clones and misses some; the assay was immunoSEQ multiplex PCR. This sample carries around 110,000 clones, 85% to 95% of them seen once, and the ten largest clones take 0.95% to 1.5%. The sample was unstimulated CD8+ T cells sorted from spleen or lymph node cells, taken before transplant. The receptors derive from a human donor who was the organ donor for an intestinal transplant. Each CDR3 is given with its conserved first and last residue. D genes are given only for firm matches. A row's size may be missing; if present it is once, few, many or a size class.

d_call j_call clone_size v_call cdr3_nt cdr3_aa
NA TRBJ1-2 NA TRBV28 TGTGCCAGCAGTTTATTCATCGGGGGACAAGCTAACTATGGCTACACCTTC CASSLFIGGQANYGYTF
NA TRBJ1-1 NA TRBV28 TGTGCCAGCAGTTGGGGGGGGAGAACTGAAGCTTTCTTT CASSWGGRTEAFF
TRBD2 TRBJ2-1 once TRBV9 TGTGCCAGCAGCGTAGGATTAGCGGGATATGAGCAGTTCTTC CASSVGLAGYEQFF
NA TRBJ2-1 once TRBV5-4 TGTGCCAGCAGCTTGGCCGGCAATGAGCAGTTCTTC CASSLAGNEQFF
NA TRBJ1-5 NA TRBV5-6 TGTGCCAGCAGCCAGCTCGGCAATCAGCCCCAGCATTTT CASSQLGNQPQHF
TRBD1 TRBJ2-5 NA TRBV15 TGTGCCACCAGCCAGGGACAGGGAAAAGGGGCCCAGTACTTC CATSQGQGKGAQYF
NA TRBJ2-2 NA TRBV15 TGTGCCACCAGCCTGGGTACCTCGAACACCGGGGAGCTGTTTTTT CATSLGTSNTGELFF
TRBD1 TRBJ1-1 NA TRBV2 TGTGCCAGCTCAGGGGACAGGGGGCTCGGGGTGAACACTGAAGCTTTCTTT CASSGDRGLGVNTEAFF
NA TRBJ1-1 NA TRBV10-3 TGTGCCATCAGTGATAACGGGGCTAACACTGAAGCTTTCTTT CAISDNGANTEAFF
NA TRBJ1-4 NA TRBV5-6 TGTGCCAGCAGCTCGGCAAAACAGGGTACGGGACGGGAAAAACTGTTTTTT CASSSAKQGTGREKLFF
NA TRBJ2-3 NA TRBV10-3 TGTGCCATCACCTACGACAGGACAGATACGCAGTATTTT CAITYDRTDTQYF
NA TRBJ2-7 NA TRBV7-2 TGTGCCAGCAGCTTAAGGACCTACGAGCAGTACTTC CASSLRTYEQYF
TRBD2 TRBJ2-1 once TRBV2 TGTGCCAGCGCGGGACTTAGGACTAGCTCCTACAATGAGCAGTTCTTC CASAGLRTSSYNEQFF
TRBD1 TRBJ1-2 NA TRBV20-1 TGCAGTGCCCAGGGGGAGGGTGGCTACACCTTC CSAQGEGGYTF
NA TRBJ2-7 NA TRBV30 TGTGCCTGGAAGGGGACGGATCCCTACGAGCAGTACTTC CAWKGTDPYEQYF
NA TRBJ1-5 NA TRBV9 TGTGCCAGCAGCGCCGGGACCAGCAATCAGCCCCAGCATTTT CASSAGTSNQPQHF
NA TRBJ2-1 NA TRBV19 TGTGCCAGTAGTACTGGAGTGAGCTCCTACAATGAGCAGTTCTTC CASSTGVSSYNEQFF
NA TRBJ2-7 once TRBV29-1 TGCAGCGCGGAAGGCCCGACCACCTACGAGCAGTACTTC CSAEGPTTYEQYF
TRBD1 TRBJ1-4 NA TRBV9 TGTGCCAGCAGCGAACAGGGGGCCTTAAATGAAAAACTGTTTTTT CASSEQGALNEKLFF
NA TRBJ2-7 NA TRBV11-2 TGTGCCAGCAGCTTAGAGGTTGGATCCTACGAGCAGTACTTC CASSLEVGSYEQYF
NA TRBJ2-7 NA TRBV14 TGTGCCAGCAGCCGAGAACCGGGTCTCTTAGCGGACGAGCAGTACTTC CASSREPGLLADEQYF
NA TRBJ2-5 NA TRBV15 TGTGCCACCAGCGTCCGGTTACAGGGACTTGTCCAAGAGACCCAGTACTTC CATSVRLQGLVQETQYF
NA TRBJ1-5 NA TRBV6-6 TGTGCCAGCAGACAGGGTGAGCCCCAGCATTTT CASRQGEPQHF
NA TRBJ1-5 NA TRBV30 TGTGCCTGGGGCACTGCTAGCAATCAGCCCCAGCATTTT CAWGTASNQPQHF
NA TRBJ2-3 NA TRBV20-1 TGCAGTGCTAGACCAGATACGCAGTATTTT CSARPDTQYF
NA TRBJ2-1 NA TRBV2 TGTGCCAGCAGTGATAATGAGCAGTTCTTC CASSDNEQFF